A single sample gave rise to the 10 T cell receptor beta chains below, sequenced in a study of T cell responses to AZD1222 COVID-19 vaccine. TCRdb's copy holds only in-frame clones and misses some; the assay was immunoSEQ multiplex PCR. This table holds around 94,000 clones, 85% to 90% found once. The sample consisted of peripheral blood, taken on day 0 of AZD1222 vaccination. The receptors derive from an adult in good health.

This chain uses TRBV6-5 with TRBJ1-4; D unresolved. The germline V gene has CDR1 MNHEY and CDR2 SVGAGI. The CDR3 runs to 13 residues. Between the trimmed V and J ends, which lost 0 bases and 8 bases, there was a span of 7 bases. The CDR3 protein is CASSYSIGEKLFF. CDR3 sequence (DNA): TGTGCCAGCAGTTACTCGATTGGGGAAAAACTGTTTTTT.

This clone was found a few times. The gene calls are TRBV11-2 and TRBJ2-7; 9 bases line up with TRBD1. CDR1 is SGHAT and CDR2 is FQNNGV in the germline V gene. This CDR3 has 15 residues. The V segment lost 0 bases and the J segment 2 bases; nucleotides outside the gene matches: 2. The chain's CDR3 is CASSLEQGAAYEQYF. As DNA, the CDR3 is TGTGCCAGCAGCTTAGAACAGGGGGCGGCCTACGAGCAGTACTTC.

Remarks on this clone: Its ends do not fully match the called genes, so a read error is possible. This chain joins TRBV27 and TRBJ2-3; D gene uncertain. This CDR3 is 14 amino acids long. The germline gives CDR1 MNHEY, CDR2 SMNVEV (reference sequence). CDR3 sequence: CASSLSSGGDTQYF. In nucleotides, the CDR3 is TGTGCCAGCAGTCTATCTTCGGGTGGAGATACGCAGTATTTT.

The chain joins TRBV18 to TRBJ1-6; possible D gene TRBD1, 5 bases. The CDR3 runs to 15 residues. Trimming left V 3 bases short and J 7 bases short, with 13 bases between. Germline CDR1 reads KGHSH; CDR2 reads LQKENI. The CDR3 reads CASSPAGGRNSPLHF. CDR3 nucleotides: TGTGCCAGCTCACCGGCGGGGGGTCGGAATTCACCCCTCCACTTT.

The rearrangement links TRBV20-1 to TRBJ1-1; D gene uncertain. Germline values: CDR1 DFQATT, CDR2 SNEGSKA (reference sequence). Trimming took off 2 bases at V and 5 bases at J, with 3 bases between the two ends. This CDR3 has 10 amino acids. This chain's CDR3 is CSARTTEAFF. The CDR3 region has the DNA TGCAGTGCTAGAACGACTGAAGCTTTCTTT.

V and J are TRBV5-4 and TRBJ2-5; D is possibly TRBD1 (5 bases). Germline V lookup: CDR1 SGHNT, CDR2 YYREEE (reference sequence). The V and J ends lost 0 bases and 2 bases respectively, with 8 bases between them. The CDR3 length is 14 residues. The CDR3 spells CASSLGQRQETQYF. As DNA, the CDR3 is TGTGCCAGCAGCTTGGGACAGAGACAAGAGACCCAGTACTTC.

The V gene is TRBV19, the J gene TRBJ1-6; D possibly corresponds to TRBD1 (5 bases). CDR1 is LNHDA, CDR2 SQIVND, per germline (reference sequence). V lost 3 bases and J 7 bases, leaving 10 bases between the germline ends. The CDR3 is 14 residues long. CDR3 DNA: TGTGCCAGTAGTATTACCGGGGGGAATTCACCCCTCCACTTT. Its translation is CASSITGGNSPLHF. The complete variable domain, with remaining parts taken from reference TRBV19 and TRBJ1-6, reads DGGITQSPKYLFRKEGQNVTLSCEQNLNHDAMYWYRQDPGQGLRLIYYSQIVNDFQKGDIAEGYSVSREKKESFPLTVTSAQKNPTAFYLCASSITGGNSPLHFGNGTRLTVT.

To note about this clone: Other DNA sequences from this sample encode an identical CDR3 as well. The chain employs TRBV5-1 and TRBJ1-1, with D perhaps TRBD1 (5 bases). This CDR3 has 15 amino acids. Germline lookup yields CDR1 SGHRS and CDR2 YFSETQ. Trimming took 0 bases from V and 3 from J, leaving 12 bases between them. The CDR3 DNA follows: TGCGCCAGCAGCTTGGTAATTGGGGGTGACACTGAAGCTTTCTTT. Amino acid sequence: CASSLVIGGDTEAFF.

The CDR3 coding sequence is TGTGCCAGCAGCTTGGCCGGACAGCGGAGAGGAAACACCATATATTTT. Protein: CASSLAGQRRGNTIYF. V gene TRBV5-6 combines with J gene TRBJ1-3; tentatively, D is TRBD1 (6 bases). The V end was cut by 0 bases, the J end by 4 bases, with 14 bases between. CDR1 and CDR2 (germline): SGHDT, YYEEEE. CDR3 length: 16 amino acids.

This rearrangement joins TRBV20-1 to TRBJ2-1; D is unclear. Germline loops: CDR1 DFQATT, CDR2 SNEGSKA (reference sequence). Trimming took off 3 bases at V and 6 bases at J, with 9 bases between the two ends. The CDR3 loop spans 12 amino acids. CDR3: CSASTRVNEQFF. CDR3 DNA sequence: TGCAGTGCTAGTACCCGTGTCAATGAGCAGTTCTTC.